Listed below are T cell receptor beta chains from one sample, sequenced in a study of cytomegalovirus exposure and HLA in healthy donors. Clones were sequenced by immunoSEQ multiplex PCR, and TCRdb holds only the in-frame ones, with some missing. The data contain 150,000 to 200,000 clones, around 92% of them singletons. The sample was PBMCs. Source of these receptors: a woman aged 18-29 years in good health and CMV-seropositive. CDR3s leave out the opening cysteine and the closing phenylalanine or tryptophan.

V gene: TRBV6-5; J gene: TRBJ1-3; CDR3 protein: ASKKGPGNTIY
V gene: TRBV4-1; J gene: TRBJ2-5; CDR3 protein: ASRPDRGVIQTQY
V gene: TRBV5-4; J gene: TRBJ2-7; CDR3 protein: ASSSGQGFYEQY
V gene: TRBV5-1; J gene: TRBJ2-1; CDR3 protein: ASSLGLAANNEQF
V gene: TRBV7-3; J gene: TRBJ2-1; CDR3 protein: ASSLREYNEQF
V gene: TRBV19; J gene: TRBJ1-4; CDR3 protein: ASSITGQGDEKLF
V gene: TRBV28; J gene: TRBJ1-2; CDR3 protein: ASSLRVYGYT
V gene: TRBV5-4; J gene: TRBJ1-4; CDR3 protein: ASSSQVDSEKLF
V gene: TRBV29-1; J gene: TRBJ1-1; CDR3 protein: SVEDRMNTEAF
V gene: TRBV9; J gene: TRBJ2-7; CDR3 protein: ASSVVGDSYEQY
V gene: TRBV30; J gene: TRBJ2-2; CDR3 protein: AWRTGSTGELF
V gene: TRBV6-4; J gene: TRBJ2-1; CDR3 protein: ASSDSRNEQF
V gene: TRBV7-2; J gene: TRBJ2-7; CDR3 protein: ASTLSGTGIRSYEQY
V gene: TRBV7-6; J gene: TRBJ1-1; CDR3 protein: ASSYSGQGITEAF
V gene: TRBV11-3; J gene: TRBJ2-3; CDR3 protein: ASSKPGHSTDTQY
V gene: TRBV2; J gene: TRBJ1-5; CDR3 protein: ASRGTGNQPQH
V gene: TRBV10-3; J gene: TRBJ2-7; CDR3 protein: AISASGESYEQY
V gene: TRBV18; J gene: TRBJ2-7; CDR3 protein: ASSPGRGTYEQY
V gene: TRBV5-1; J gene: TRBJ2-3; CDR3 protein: ASSFTSGTTDTQY
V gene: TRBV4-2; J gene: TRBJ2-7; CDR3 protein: ASSPPGGTSGVYEQY
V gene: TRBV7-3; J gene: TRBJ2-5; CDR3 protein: ASSLTREETQY
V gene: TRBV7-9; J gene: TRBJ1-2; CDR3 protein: ASGLTGYGYT